This T cell receptor beta chain stems from a study of blood T cell repertoires in COVID-19. Overall study context: COVID-19 samples from acute and convalescent phases originated in the United States, Italy and Spain. In each case, the material was cDNA or gDNA derived from T cells, B-cell-depleted T cells, or PBMCs.

J lost 4 bases, V lost 5 bases, and 14 bases had no gene match. In germline, CDR1 is SGHTA, CDR2 FQGTGA. This CDR3 is built from 17 residues. As processed by the authors: Amplification of reference gene primers provided the estimated nucleated cell counts. Clones were read by immunoSEQ multiplex PCR, and TCRdb kept only the in-frame ones, dropping some. D and trimming come from the DNA, and the V and J calls and clone size come from that table. The table has fewer than 250,000 clones, roughly 81% seen once. V is TRBV7-3 and J is TRBJ2-1; 7 bases agree with TRBD2. Sequenced material: peripheral blood. This TCR was sampled from a man aged 45-65 years with acute or convalescent COVID-19. Written as DNA, the CDR3 is TGTGCCAGCAGCCCTTACGCTTCTAGCGGAGGATACAATGAGCAGTTCTTC. Amino acids: CASSPYASSGGYNEQFF.